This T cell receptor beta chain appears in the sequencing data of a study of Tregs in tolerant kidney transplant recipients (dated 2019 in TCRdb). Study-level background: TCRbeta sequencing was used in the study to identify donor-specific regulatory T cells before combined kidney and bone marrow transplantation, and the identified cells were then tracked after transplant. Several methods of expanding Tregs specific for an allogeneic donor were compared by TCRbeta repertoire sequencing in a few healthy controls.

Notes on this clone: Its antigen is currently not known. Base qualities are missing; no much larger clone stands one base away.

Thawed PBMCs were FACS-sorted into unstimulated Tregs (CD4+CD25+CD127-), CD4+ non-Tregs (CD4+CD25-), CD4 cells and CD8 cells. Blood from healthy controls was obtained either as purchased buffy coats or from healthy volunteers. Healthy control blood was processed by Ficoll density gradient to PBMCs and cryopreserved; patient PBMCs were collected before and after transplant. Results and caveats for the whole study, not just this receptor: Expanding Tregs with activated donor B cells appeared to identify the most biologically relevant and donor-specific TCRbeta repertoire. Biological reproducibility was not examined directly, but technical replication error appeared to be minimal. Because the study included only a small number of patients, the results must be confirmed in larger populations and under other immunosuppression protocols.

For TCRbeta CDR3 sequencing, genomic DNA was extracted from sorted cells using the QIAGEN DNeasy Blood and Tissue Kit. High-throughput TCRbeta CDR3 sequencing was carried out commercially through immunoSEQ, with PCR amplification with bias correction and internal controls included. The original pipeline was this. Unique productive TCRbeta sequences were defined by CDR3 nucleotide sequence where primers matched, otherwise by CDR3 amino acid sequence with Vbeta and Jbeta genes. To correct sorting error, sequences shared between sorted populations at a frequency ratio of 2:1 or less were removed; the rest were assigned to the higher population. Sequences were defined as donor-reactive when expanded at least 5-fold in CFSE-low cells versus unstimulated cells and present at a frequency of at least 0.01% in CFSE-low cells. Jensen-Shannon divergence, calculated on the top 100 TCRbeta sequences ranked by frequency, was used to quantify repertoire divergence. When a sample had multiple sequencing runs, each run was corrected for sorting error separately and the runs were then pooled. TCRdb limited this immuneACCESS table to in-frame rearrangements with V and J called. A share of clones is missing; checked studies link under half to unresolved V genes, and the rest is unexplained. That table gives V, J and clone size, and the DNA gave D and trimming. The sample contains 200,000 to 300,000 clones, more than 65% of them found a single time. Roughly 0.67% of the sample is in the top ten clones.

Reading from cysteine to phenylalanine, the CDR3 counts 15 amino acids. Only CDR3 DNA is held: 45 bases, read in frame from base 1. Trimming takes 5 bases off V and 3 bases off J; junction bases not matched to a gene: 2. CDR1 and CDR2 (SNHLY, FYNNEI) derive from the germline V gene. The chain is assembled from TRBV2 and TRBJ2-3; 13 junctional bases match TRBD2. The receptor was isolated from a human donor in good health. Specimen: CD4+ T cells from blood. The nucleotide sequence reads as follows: TGTGCCAGCAGTCAACTAGCGGGGGGGACAGATACGCAGTATTTT. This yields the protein CASSQLAGGTDTQYF.